This TCR beta chain was recovered during a study of cytomegalovirus exposure and HLA in healthy donors. To note about this clone: Antigen specificity is unknown.

Per germline, CDR1 SGHKS and CDR2 YYEKEE (reference sequence). The CDR3 has 15 residues. Trimming removed 1 base at V and 6 bases at J, with 17 bases between. The PCR used 60 Vbeta and 13 Jbeta primers. Only in-frame clones appear in the TCRdb table, and some are missing; sequencing was by immunoSEQ multiplex PCR. The table shows under 150,000 clones, with about three quarters occurring only once. Study-wide findings and caveats: A later look showed TCR association rates differing by HLA locus, highest for DRB1 and lowest for HLA-C. Later analysis identified several of the most significant clusters that appeared linked to common viral pathogens.

The genes are TRBV5-5 and TRBJ2-7; maybe TRBD2 (6 bases). The sample comprised PBMCs. This clonotype originated in a male donor in good health and CMV-seropositive. The CDR3 bases are TGTGCCAGCAGCTTGTCCGGGACTCCGATGGTCGAGCAGTACTTC. Translated: CASSLSGTPMVEQYF.